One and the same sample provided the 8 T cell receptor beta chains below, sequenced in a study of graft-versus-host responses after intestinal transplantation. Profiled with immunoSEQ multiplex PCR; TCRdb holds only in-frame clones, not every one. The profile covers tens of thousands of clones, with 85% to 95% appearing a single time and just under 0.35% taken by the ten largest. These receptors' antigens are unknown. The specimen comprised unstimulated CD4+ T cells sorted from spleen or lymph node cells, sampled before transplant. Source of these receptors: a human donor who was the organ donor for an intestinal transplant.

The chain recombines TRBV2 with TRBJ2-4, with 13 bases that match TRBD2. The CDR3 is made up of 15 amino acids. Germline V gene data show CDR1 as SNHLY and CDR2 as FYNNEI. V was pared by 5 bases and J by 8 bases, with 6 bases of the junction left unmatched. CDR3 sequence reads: CASSPLAGGPYIQYF. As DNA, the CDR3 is TGTGCCAGCAGTCCACTAGCGGGAGGGCCGTACATTCAGTACTTC.

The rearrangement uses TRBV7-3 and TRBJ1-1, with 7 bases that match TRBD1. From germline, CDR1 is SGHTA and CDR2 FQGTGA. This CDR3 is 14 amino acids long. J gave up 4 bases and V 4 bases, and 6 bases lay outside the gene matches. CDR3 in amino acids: CASSSDRLSTEAFF. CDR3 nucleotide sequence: TGTGCCAGCAGCTCGGACAGGTTGTCCACTGAAGCTTTCTTT.

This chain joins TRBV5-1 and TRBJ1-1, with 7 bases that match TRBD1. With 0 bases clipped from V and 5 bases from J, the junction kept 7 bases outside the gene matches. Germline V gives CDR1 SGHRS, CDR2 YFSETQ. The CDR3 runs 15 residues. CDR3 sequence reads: CASSLDGQGVTEAFF. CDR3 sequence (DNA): TGCGCCAGCAGCTTGGATGGGCAGGGGGTTACTGAAGCTTTCTTT.

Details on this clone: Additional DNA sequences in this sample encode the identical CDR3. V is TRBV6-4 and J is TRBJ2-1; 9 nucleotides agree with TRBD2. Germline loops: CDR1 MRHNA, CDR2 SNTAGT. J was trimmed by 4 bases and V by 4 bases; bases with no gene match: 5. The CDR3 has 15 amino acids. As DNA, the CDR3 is TGTGCCAGCAGTGTCGAGACTAGCGGTTACAATGAGCAGTTCTTC. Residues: CASSVETSGYNEQFF.

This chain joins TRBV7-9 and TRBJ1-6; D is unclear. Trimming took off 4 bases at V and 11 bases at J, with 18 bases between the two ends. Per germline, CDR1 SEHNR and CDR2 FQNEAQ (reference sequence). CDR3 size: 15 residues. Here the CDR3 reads CASSSEEVARTPLHF. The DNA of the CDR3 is TGTGCCAGCAGCTCGGAGGAGGTGGCGAGGACACCCCTCCACTTT.

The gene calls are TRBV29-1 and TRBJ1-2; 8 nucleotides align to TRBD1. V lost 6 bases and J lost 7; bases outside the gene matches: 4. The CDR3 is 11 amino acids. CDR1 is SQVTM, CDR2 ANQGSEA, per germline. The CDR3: CSVNRGGGYTF. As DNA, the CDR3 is TGCAGCGTAAACAGGGGGGGTGGCTACACCTTC. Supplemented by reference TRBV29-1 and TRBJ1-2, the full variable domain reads SAVISQKPSRDICQRGTSLTIQCQVDSQVTMMFWYRQQPGQSLTLIATANQGSEATYESGFVIDKFPISRPNLTFSTLTVSNMSPEDSSIYLCSVNRGGGYTFGSGTRLTVV.

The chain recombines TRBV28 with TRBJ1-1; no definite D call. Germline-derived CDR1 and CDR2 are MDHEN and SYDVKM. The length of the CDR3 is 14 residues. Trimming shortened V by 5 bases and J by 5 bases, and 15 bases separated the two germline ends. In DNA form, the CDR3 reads TGTGCCAGCAGTCAGCCCCCGGGTGAGACTGAAGCTTTCTTT. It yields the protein CASSQPPGETEAFF.

The CDR3 DNA follows: TGTGCCAGCAGCTTAAGTGCTGGACAGCACACTGAAGCTTTCTTT. Residues: CASSLSAGQHTEAFF. The J gene is TRBJ1-1, the V gene TRBV11-2; tentatively, D is TRBD1 (6 bases). The V gene lost 2 bases and the J gene lost 3 bases, with 13 bases spanning the gap. Germline V gives CDR1 SGHAT, CDR2 FQNNGV. There are 15 residues in the CDR3.